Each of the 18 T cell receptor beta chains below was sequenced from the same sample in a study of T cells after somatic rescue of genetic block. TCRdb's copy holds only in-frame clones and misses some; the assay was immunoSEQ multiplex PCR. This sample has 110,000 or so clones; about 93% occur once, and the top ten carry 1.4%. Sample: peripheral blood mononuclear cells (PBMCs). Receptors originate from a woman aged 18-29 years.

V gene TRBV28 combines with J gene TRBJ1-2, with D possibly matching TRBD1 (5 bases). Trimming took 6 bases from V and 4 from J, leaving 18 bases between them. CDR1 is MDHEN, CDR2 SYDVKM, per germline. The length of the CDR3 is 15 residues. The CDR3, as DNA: TGTGCCAGCAGCCTAGAAGCAGGGATCGGCTATGGCTACACCTTC. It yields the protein CASSLEAGIGYGYTF.

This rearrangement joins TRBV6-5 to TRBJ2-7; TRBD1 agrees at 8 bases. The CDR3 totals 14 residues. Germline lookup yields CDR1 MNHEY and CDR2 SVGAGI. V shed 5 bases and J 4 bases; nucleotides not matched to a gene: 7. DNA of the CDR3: TGTGCCAGCAGTCCGACAGGGGCCCGGTACGAGCAGTACTTC. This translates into CASSPTGARYEQYF.

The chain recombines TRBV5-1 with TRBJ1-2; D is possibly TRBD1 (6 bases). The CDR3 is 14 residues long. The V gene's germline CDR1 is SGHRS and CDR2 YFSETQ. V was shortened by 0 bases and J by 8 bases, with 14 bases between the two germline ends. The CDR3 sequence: CASSLARGVGGYTF. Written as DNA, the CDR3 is TGCGCCAGCAGCTTGGCCAGGGGAGTCGGGGGCTACACCTTC.

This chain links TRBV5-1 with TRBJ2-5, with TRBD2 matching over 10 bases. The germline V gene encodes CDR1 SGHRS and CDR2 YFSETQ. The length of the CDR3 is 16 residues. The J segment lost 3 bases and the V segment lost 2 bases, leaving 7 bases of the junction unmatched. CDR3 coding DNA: TGCGCCAGCAGCTTACTAGCGGGGCCTGGAAAAGAGACCCAGTACTTC. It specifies CASSLLAGPGKETQYF.

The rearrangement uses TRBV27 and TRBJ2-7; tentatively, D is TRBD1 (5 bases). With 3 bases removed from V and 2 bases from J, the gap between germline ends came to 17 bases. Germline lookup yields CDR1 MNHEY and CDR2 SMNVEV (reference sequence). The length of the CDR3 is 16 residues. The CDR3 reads CASSFQQDPQAYEQYF. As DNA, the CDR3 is TGTGCCAGCAGTTTCCAACAGGATCCCCAGGCCTACGAGCAGTACTTC.

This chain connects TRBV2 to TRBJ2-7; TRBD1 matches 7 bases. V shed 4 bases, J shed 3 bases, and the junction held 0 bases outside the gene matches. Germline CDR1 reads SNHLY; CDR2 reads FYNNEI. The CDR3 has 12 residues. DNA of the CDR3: TGTGCCAGCAGTGGACAGGGCTACGAGCAGTACTTC. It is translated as CASSGQGYEQYF.

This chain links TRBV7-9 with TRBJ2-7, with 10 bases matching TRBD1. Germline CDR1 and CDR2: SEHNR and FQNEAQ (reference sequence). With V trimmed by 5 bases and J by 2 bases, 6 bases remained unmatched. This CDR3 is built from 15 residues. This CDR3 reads CASSRAGTGAYEQYF. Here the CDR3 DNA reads TGTGCCAGCAGCAGGGCGGGGACAGGGGCCTACGAGCAGTACTTC.

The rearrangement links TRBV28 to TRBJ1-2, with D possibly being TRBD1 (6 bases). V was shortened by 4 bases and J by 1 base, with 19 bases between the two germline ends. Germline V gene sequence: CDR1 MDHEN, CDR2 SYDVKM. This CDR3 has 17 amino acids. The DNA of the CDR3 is TGTGCCAGCAGTTCACGGTCTTGGACAGACGATAACTATGGCTACACCTTC. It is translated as CASSSRSWTDDNYGYTF.

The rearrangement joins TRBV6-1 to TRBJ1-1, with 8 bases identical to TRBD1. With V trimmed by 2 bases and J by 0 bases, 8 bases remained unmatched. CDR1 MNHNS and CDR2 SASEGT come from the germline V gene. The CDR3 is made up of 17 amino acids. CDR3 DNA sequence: TGTGCCAGCAGTGAACCCCGGACAGGGCAGTTGAACACTGAAGCTTTCTTT. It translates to CASSEPRTGQLNTEAFF.

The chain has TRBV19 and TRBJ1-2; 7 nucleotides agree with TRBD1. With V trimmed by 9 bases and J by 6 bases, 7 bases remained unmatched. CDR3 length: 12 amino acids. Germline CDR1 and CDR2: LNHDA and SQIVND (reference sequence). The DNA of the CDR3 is TGTGCCAGCAGCTACAGGGGAGATGGCTACACCTTC. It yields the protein CASSYRGDGYTF.

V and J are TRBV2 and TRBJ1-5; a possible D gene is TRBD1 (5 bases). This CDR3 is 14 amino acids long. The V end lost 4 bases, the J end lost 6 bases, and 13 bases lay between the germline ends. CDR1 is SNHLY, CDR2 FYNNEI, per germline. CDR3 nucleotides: TGTGCCAGCAGTGTGGACGGGGGGAGTCAGCCCCAGCATTTT. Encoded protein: CASSVDGGSQPQHF.

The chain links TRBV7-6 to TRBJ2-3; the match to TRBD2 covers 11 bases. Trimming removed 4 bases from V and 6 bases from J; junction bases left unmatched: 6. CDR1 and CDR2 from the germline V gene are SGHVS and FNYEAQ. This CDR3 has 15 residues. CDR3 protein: CASSSLAGGPDTQYF. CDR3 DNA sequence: TGTGCCAGCAGCTCCCTAGCGGGGGGCCCGGATACGCAGTATTTT.

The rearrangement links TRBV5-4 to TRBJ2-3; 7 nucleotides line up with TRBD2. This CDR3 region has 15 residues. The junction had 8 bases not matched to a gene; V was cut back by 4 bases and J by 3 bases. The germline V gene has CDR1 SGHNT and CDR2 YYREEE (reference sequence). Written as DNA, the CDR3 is TGTGCCAGCAGCCCCGCGGGGGATAATACAGATACGCAGTATTTT. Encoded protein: CASSPAGDNTDTQYF.

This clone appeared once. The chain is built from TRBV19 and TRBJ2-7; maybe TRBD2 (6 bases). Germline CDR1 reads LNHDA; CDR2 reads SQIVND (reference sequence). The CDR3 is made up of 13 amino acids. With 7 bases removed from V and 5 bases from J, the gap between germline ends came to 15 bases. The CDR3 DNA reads TGTGCCAGTACGTACGGGAGAAGACACGAGCAGTACTTC. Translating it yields CASTYGRRHEQYF.

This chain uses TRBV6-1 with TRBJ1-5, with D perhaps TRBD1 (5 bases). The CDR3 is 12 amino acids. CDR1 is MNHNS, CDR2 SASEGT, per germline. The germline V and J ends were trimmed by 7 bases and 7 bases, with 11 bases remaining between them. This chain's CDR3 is CASKGTVQPQHF. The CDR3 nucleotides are TGTGCCAGCAAGGGGACCGTGCAGCCCCAGCATTTT.

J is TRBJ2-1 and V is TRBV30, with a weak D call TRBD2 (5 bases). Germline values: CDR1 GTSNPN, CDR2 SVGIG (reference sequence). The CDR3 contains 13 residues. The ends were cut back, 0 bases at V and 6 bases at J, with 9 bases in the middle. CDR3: CAWSVLLGNEQFF. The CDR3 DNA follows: TGTGCCTGGAGTGTCCTACTAGGCAATGAGCAGTTCTTC.

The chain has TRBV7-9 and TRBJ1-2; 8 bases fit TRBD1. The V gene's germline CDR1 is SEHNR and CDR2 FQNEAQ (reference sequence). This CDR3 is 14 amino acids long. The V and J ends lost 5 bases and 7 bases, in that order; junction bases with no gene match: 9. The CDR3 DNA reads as TGTGCCAGCAGCAGTGACAGGGGCGGTTTTGGCTACACCTTC. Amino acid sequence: CASSSDRGGFGYTF.

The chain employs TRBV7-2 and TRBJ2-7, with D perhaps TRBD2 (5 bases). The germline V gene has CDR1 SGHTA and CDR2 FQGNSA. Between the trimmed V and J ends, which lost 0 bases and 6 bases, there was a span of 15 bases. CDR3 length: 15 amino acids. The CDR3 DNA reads TGTGCCAGCAGCTTAGCCGGGGTTCTGGGCTCCGAGCAGTACTTC. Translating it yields CASSLAGVLGSEQYF.